This T cell receptor (beta chain) derives from a study of cytomegalovirus exposure and HLA in healthy donors (TCRdb year 2017). Study-level background: An earlier analysis of 587 of the donors reported more than 250 Gb of sequence data and some 120 million unique TCR beta sequences from 150 million to 200 million T cells. The aim of the study was to test whether cataloging public T cell receptors could identify signatures of past pathogen exposure. The number of typed donors differed by locus: roughly 629-630 for A, B, C, DRB1 and DQB1; approximately 520 for DQA1; approximately 600 for DPA1; and 400 to 480 for DPB1. To study patterns of TCR occurrence, a later analysis re-analyzed previously published TCR beta repertoires from several hundred donors and added high-resolution HLA genotyping. Besides the first cohort of roughly 660 subjects, a separate validation cohort made up of some 110 different subjects was used. In a later genetic analysis, genome-wide SNP genotypes for about three fifths of the roughly 670 donors were used, and that subset was treated as a discovery cohort. All discovery cohort repertoires had been generated using a single sequencing platform. In the later analysis, no new phenotypic data were used to find candidate immune exposures; instead, reliance was placed on TCR beta sequences and their occurrence across donors. To predict cytomegalovirus infection status, the study brought together high-throughput TCR immunosequencing, statistical association of individual TCRs with disease status, and machine learning. Donor age, sex, ethnicity and CMV serostatus were compiled together with the repertoire data. Roughly 5 DR-DQ haplotypes were handled as single units for association and clustering, since linkage in the cohort was strong. Among the approximately 420 genotyped donors, approximately 77% belonged to the genetic ancestry cluster associated with self-reported Caucasian donors. An early release that covered 640 HLA-typed donors contained about 290 gigabases of sequencing data and around 80 million unique TCR sequences. Among roughly 370 genotyped donors of the cohort, an average of about 240,000 unique TCR beta nucleotide sequences were sequenced per donor, roughly 20% of them non-productive. An earlier analysis of fewer than 750 of the donors used high-throughput TCR beta sequencing to judge whether each TCR beta V gene segment behaved as functional or pseudogenic. The study used immunosequencing to profile the T cell repertoires of several hundred subjects and linked those repertoires to cytomegalovirus serostatus. Both class I and class II loci were covered by HLA typing, at four-digit resolution. The paper's findings and limits, for the study overall: In this cohort, only TCR beta chains were sequenced, and detectable features were limited by the absence of alpha or paired-chain data. In a later genetic analysis, fewer N-insertions in productive TCRs were reported among donors in an Asian-associated ancestry cluster than the approximately 630-donor mean. Three of the identified cytomegalovirus-associated TCR beta chains were confirmed in vitro to be specific for cytomegalovirus antigens. A later analysis found that HLA-associated TCR beta chains were more clonally expanded and had lower generation probabilities than equally common non-associated chains. At a false discovery rate of 0.05, a later analysis linked approximately 18,000 TCR beta sequences to specific HLA alleles. A later analysis reported that several top co-occurrence clusters appeared linked to parvovirus B19, influenza, CMV and Epstein-Barr virus. Across donors, most TCR sequences were observed very rarely, whereas some public TCRs were present in many individuals. The study gave a list of more than 150 TCR beta chains associated with cytomegalovirus. HLA typing was unavailable for some donors at each locus, so association tests used only the typed subset. Sequencing depth was assumed to be roughly uniform across donors in the presence/absence analyses, though that assumption may not hold. Some IMGT-functional V segments, including TRBV6-2 and TRBV6-3, could not be told apart with the 87-base-pair reads, so those segments were excluded. Immune exposure information for the cohort was limited to CMV serostatus. A later analysis found that most CMV-associated TCR beta chains appeared HLA-restricted, with HLA associations seemingly driven largely by CMV exposure. The sequencing pipeline was judged likely to have produced a cluster of highly shared sequence variants as a technical artifact. A later analysis found that TCR association rates varied across HLA loci, with DRB1 alleles showing the most associated TCRs and HLA-C alleles the fewest. When HLA alleles, especially DR and DQ, strongly co-occurred, attributing TCR associations to individual alleles was difficult. The classifier was reported to diagnose cytomegalovirus status with high specificity and sensitivity in both the original and validation cohorts. It was suggested by the authors that the approach could potentially be generalized to other disease states and immunological phenotypes. V-gene and J-gene trimming of TCR beta chains was associated with a missense DCLRE1C variant in a later genetic analysis, and the association was replicated in an independent cohort. Correlated functional status among segregating V segments might reflect linkage disequilibrium, but an unknown experimental factor could not be ruled out. The earlier analysis of 587 of the donors excluded about 16 rarely observed V segments, including chromosome 9 orphons, because counts were too low. A further reported finding was that TCR beta sequences accurately predicted the HLA-A and HLA-B alleles for most subjects in the first cohort. Broadly in line with IMGT annotations, most TCR beta V segments showed up in productive rearrangements about 87% or about 30% of the time in an earlier analysis of several hundred of the donors.

The cohort was made up of roughly 670 healthy bone marrow donors. At the time of sampling, every cohort member was nominally healthy, though immune exposures that went unrecorded were likely present. The donor was CMV seropositive and belonged to the group of 250 to 300 seropositive cohort members. Every donor gave a peripheral blood sample, and the peripheral blood mononuclear cells from that sample were used for TCR beta sequencing. Genomic DNA was extracted from the blood cell samples with the Qiagen DNeasy Blood Extraction Kit. To prepare the library, the immunoSEQ multiplex PCR assay was applied. The multiplex PCR relied on a mix of 60 forward primers for TCR Vbeta segments and 13 reverse primers for TCR Jbeta segments. A multiplex PCR assay on genomic DNA amplified the CDR3 region of rearranged TCR beta genes. The amplified TCR beta libraries were sequenced on the Illumina HiSeq System as 87-base-pair reads. Regarding the original processing steps: In a later analysis, some 80 million unique TCR beta chains were counted across the 666 repertoires, and roughly 11 million of these chains were shared by at least two donors. Raw reads were error-corrected and collapsed into unique sequences with a nearest-neighbor algorithm that merged closely related sequences to remove PCR and sequencing errors. V, D and J gene segments were assigned by aligning CDR3 sequences to IMGT reference sequences. Each retained sequence needed at least a six-nucleotide match to both a V gene segment and a J gene segment. A rearrangement was called productive if the CDR3 had no stop codons and remained in frame with V and J, and every other rearrangement was called non-productive. CDR3 was defined by IMGT convention, running from the second conserved V-encoded cysteine to the conserved J-encoded phenylalanine. Sequences without an unambiguous match to a single V gene segment were excluded from the earlier analysis of approximately 560 of the donors. An earlier analysis of just under 600 of the donors called V segments functional above 56.7% productive rearrangements and segregating when the between-donor standard deviation exceeded 5%. A statistical classification framework was developed to diagnose cytomegalovirus status using the catalog of TCR beta chain sequences. A later analysis assigned V and J genes by comparing TCR nucleotide sequences with IMGT/GENE-DB human TR gene sequences. The TCRdist pipeline was used in a later analysis to assign CDR3 sequences and most-parsimonious VDJ recombination scenarios. In a later analysis, each TCR beta chain was defined by its CDR3 amino acid sequence together with its V-gene family, and reads without a unique V-gene family were excluded. In a later analysis, around 600 highly shared, low-generation-probability nucleotide sequences were removed to address suspected cross-contamination and a sequencing artifact. A later analysis calculated a clonal expansion index for each public chain from normalized within-repertoire ranks of inferred template counts. Generation probabilities in a later analysis came from a VDJ recombination model fitted to out-of-frame rearrangements, and those results were checked against IGoR. In a later analysis, TCR-TCR, TCR-HLA and TCR-CMV co-occurrence was scored with hypergeometric tests, and a repertoire-size bias correction was applied to TCR pairs. False discovery rates were estimated in a later analysis by permuting HLA or CMV assignments 20 times. In a later analysis, co-occurring TCRs were grouped with DBSCAN, and TCRdist sequence similarity was added when clustering was performed within HLA-allele-positive subsets. Co-occurrence clustering excluded repertoires with fewer than 30,000 or more than 120,000 public chains, plus five with anomalous nucleotide sharing. TCRdb obtained this table from immuneACCESS and retained in-frame rearrangements with V and J assigned. These tables miss some clones; where compared with another copy, unresolved V genes account for less than half of the shortfall, and the remainder is unexplained. The V and J calls and clone size were taken over from that table, and D and trimming were inferred from the DNA. Within this sample are about 190,000 clones, with roughly 13% of them counted one time only. The ten largest clones take up under 10% of the sample.

To note about this clone: The antigen it recognizes is unknown. Base qualities are not at hand, and no much larger clone is one base apart.

V lost 4 bases and J lost 2 bases; the stretch between them is 13 bases long. According to the germline V gene (reference sequence), CDR1 reads MNHNY and CDR2 reads SVGAGI. Counted from cysteine to phenylalanine, this CDR3 has 15 amino acids. The DNA shown is the 45-base CDR3, in frame from base 1. Recombination linked TRBV6-6 to TRBJ2-3; a tentative D match to TRBD2 spans 6 bases. Material for sequencing was PBMCs. This TCR derives from a man aged 45-60 years in good health and CMV-seropositive. The nucleotides read TGTGCCAGCAGTTCCAGGGACTTGTCCACAGATACGCAGTATTTT. Its protein reads: CASSSRDLSTDTQYF.